This T cell receptor beta chain was sequenced in a study of human thymus T cells. Study-level findings and limits: Related research described strongly overlapping thymic repertoires in unrelated people.

The sample holds one count of this clone. Its target is not known. Thymus specimens were resections from corrective heart surgery. This table comes from immunoSEQ multiplex PCR, and its TCRdb copy is limited to in-frame clones, with some not included. The sample contains some 72,000 clones, around 96% of which appear only once. This CDR3 contains 19 residues. V trimming: 4 bases; J trimming: 3 bases; junction bases outside the gene matches: 21. Germline V gives CDR1 SGHNT, CDR2 YYREEE (reference sequence). The sample comprised thymus tissue. The source of this sequence is a boy under two years old with a congenital heart defect but otherwise immunologically healthy. The J gene is TRBJ1-1, the V gene TRBV5-4; 7 bases line up with TRBD1. In DNA form, the CDR3 reads TGTGCCAGCAGCCCCGAGACAGGGACCAATCGAGCTGAGCACACTGAAGCTTTCTTT. Protein product: CASSPETGTNRAEHTEAFF.